This passage covers 8 T cell receptor beta chains from one sample sequenced in a study of cytomegalovirus exposure and HLA in healthy donors. Use of 60 Vbeta and 13 Jbeta primers characterized the PCR. The repertoire was sequenced with immunoSEQ multiplex PCR; TCRdb's copy has only in-frame clones and lacks some. The table records about 69,000 clones, 55% to 75% of them present only once. Sequenced input: PBMCs. The origin of the receptors is a woman in her thirties in good health and CMV-seronegative.

The table lists this clone with many counts. The chain recombines TRBV6-1 with TRBJ1-1; 7 bases fit TRBD1. In germline, CDR1 is MNHNS, CDR2 SASEGT. This CDR3 is built from 12 residues. J lost 1 base, V lost 9 bases, and 2 bases had no gene match. In nucleotides, the CDR3 is TGTGCCAGGGGACAGCCGAACACTGAAGCTTTCTTT. Translated, it gives CARGQPNTEAFF.

The chain carries TRBV10-1 and TRBJ1-6, with TRBD1 as a possible D gene (6 bases). V gave up 6 bases and J gave up 5 bases, with 8 bases separating them. The CDR3 runs 13 residues. CDR1 is WNHNN, CDR2 SYGVQD, per germline (reference sequence). CDR3 DNA sequence: TGCGCCAGCAGGACAGGAAATAATTCACCCCTCCACTTT. Translating it yields CASRTGNNSPLHF.

V is TRBV2 and J is TRBJ1-5, with D unresolved. The CDR3 has 13 amino acids. Germline loops: CDR1 SNHLY, CDR2 FYNNEI. The germline V and J ends were trimmed by 2 bases and 7 bases, with 9 bases remaining between them. The chain's CDR3 is CASSENPVQPQHF. CDR3 DNA: TGTGCCAGCAGTGAAAATCCCGTCCAGCCCCAGCATTTT.

The chain employs TRBV15 and TRBJ1-2, with D tentatively TRBD1 (5 bases). This CDR3 has 13 residues. The V end lost 0 bases, the J end lost 10 bases, and 12 bases lay between the germline ends. CDR1 and CDR2 from the germline V gene are LNHNV and YYDKDF (reference sequence). In nucleotides, the CDR3 is TGTGCCACCAGCAGAGATCCGCAGGGCGTCTACACCTTC. Translation gives CATSRDPQGVYTF. The full variable domain, completed using reference TRBV15 and TRBJ1-2, is DAMVIQNPRYQVTQFGKPVTLSCSQTLNHNVMYWYQQKSSQAPKLLFHYYDKDFNNEADTPDNFQSRRPNTSFCFLDIRSPGLGDTAMYLCATSRDPQGVYTFGSGTRLTVV.

V and J are TRBV6-1 and TRBJ2-5, with D possibly being TRBD1 (5 bases). Germline CDR1 MNHNS, CDR2 SASEGT. Trimming took 7 bases from V and 1 from J, leaving 13 bases between them. The CDR3 is 14 amino acids. In DNA, the CDR3 is TGTGCCAGCATTGTCGACAGCATCCAAGAGACCCAGTACTTC. This sequence encodes CASIVDSIQETQYF.

This chain connects TRBV27 to TRBJ2-1; 10 nucleotides line up with TRBD2. The CDR3 is 14 amino acids. Trimming cost V 8 bases and J 8 bases; bases outside gene matches: 9. Germline CDR1 MNHEY, CDR2 SMNVEV (reference sequence). The CDR3 is CASLERGGLDEQFF. DNA of the CDR3: TGTGCCAGCCTTGAGCGGGGGGGACTGGATGAGCAGTTCTTC.

This clone was detected only once. J is TRBJ2-7 and V is TRBV6-1; D uncertain. This CDR3 has 15 residues. V lost 7 bases and J lost 4, with 20 bases in between. Germline CDR1 reads MNHNS; CDR2 reads SASEGT. CDR3 sequence: CASNKSGTTKYEQYF. DNA for the CDR3: TGTGCCAGCAACAAATCCGGAACTACGAAATACGAGCAGTACTTC.

The chain recombines TRBV18 with TRBJ2-7; 11 positions agree with TRBD1. The CDR3 has 15 residues. CDR1 and CDR2 from the germline V gene are KGHSH and LQKENI. Trimming took 6 bases from V and 3 from J; bases not matched to a gene: 7. The CDR3 region is CASSGGQGGYYEQYF. The CDR3 DNA is TGTGCCAGCTCGGGGGGACAGGGGGGCTACTACGAGCAGTACTTC. The full variable domain, with the rest looked up from reference TRBV18 and TRBJ2-7, is NAGVMQNPRHLVRRRGQEARLRCSPMKGHSHVYWYRQLPEEGLKFMVYLQKENIIDESGMPKERFSAEFPKEGPSILRIQQVVRGDSAAYFCASSGGQGGYYEQYFGPGTRLTVT.